Each of the 18 T cell receptor beta chains below was sequenced from the same sample in a study of CD8+ T cells in alopecia areata. Reverse transcribed after extraction, RNA yielded cDNA as the sequencing template. Method: immunoSEQ multiplex PCR; TCRdb's copy keeps in-frame clones and lacks some. Counted here are approximately 210,000 clones, 60% occurring once; the ten biggest clones make up just over 1%. Treatment in this sample: oral pan-JAK inhibitor, 5-10 mg twice daily. The sample in question was CD4+ T cells sorted from blood, obtained at week 24, from a patient treated with tofacitinib. Receptors were obtained from a human donor with alopecia areata.

This clone occurred a few times. The V call is TRBV29-1, the J call TRBJ2-3, with 7 bases that match TRBD2. V lost 0 bases and J lost 8; bases outside the gene matches: 8. The CDR3 length is 14 residues. Germline CDR1 SQVTM, CDR2 ANQGSEA. CDR3 sequence: CSVEDRGVVVTQYF. CDR3 DNA sequence: TGCAGCGTTGAAGATCGGGGGGTCGTAGTTACGCAGTATTTT.

This clone has more than one count but fewer than ten. This chain connects TRBV12-5 to TRBJ1-4, with D perhaps TRBD1 (6 bases). Germline V gene sequence: CDR1 LGHNT, CDR2 FRNRAP. The germline V and J ends were trimmed by 8 bases and 4 bases, with 11 bases remaining between them. This CDR3 has 13 amino acids. CDR3 coding DNA: TGTGCTAGTAACAGGGACAATAATGAAAAACTGTTTTTT. Translation: CASNRDNNEKLFF.

The gene calls are TRBV27 and TRBJ2-4; D may correspond to TRBD1 or TRBD2 (5 bases each). CDR3 length: 14 residues. Trimming left V 4 bases short and J 7 bases short, with 14 bases between. Germline V gene data show CDR1 as MNHEY and CDR2 as SMNVEV (reference sequence). The CDR3 DNA is TGTGCCAGCAGTTCCGGGACCCAGGCTAACATTCAGTACTTC. It codes for CASSSGTQANIQYF.

The J gene is TRBJ1-1, the V gene TRBV23-1, with D uncertain. TRBV23-1 is known as an ORF, though its function is uncertain. CDR3 size: 16 residues. With 0 bases removed from V and 1 base from J, the gap between germline ends came to 12 bases. The CDR3 spells CASSQSGITKNTEAFF. For the CDR3, the DNA is TGCGCCAGCAGTCAATCGGGTATAACCAAGAACACTGAAGCTTTCTTT.

This clone was counted at least ten times. DNA of the CDR3: TGCGCCAGCAGCTTGGATAACGACGAGCAGTACTTC. It yields the protein CASSLDNDEQYF. This sequence joins TRBV5-1 and TRBJ2-7, with D unresolved. The CDR3 is 12 residues long. From germline, CDR1 is SGHRS and CDR2 YFSETQ. Trimming removed 0 bases from V and 5 bases from J, with 6 bases in between. The full variable domain, in which reference TRBV5-1 and TRBJ2-7 provide the parts outside the CDR3, is KAGVTQTPRYLIKTRGQQVTLSCSPISGHRSVSWYQQTPGQGLQFLFEYFSETQRNKGNFPGRFSGRQFSNSRSEMNVSTLELGDSALYLCASSLDNDEQYFGPGTRLTVT.

This clone has more than one count but fewer than ten. The V gene is TRBV5-6, the J gene TRBJ2-6; 7 nucleotides align to TRBD1. The V gene end was trimmed by 2 bases and the J gene end by 0 bases; junction bases not matched to a gene: 5. This CDR3 spans 17 amino acids. Germline CDR1 and CDR2: SGHDT and YYEEEE. CDR3 residues: CASSFGTAGSGANVLTF. CDR3 nucleotides: TGTGCCAGCAGCTTCGGGACAGCTGGCTCTGGGGCCAACGTCCTGACTTTC. The whole variable domain, filled in from reference TRBV5-6 and TRBJ2-6, reads DAGVTQSPTHLIKTRGQQVTLRCSPKSGHDTVSWYQQALGQGPQFIFQYYEEEERQRGNFPDRFSGHQFPNYSSELNVNALLLGDSALYLCASSFGTAGSGANVLTFGAGSRLTVL.

This clone was seen repeatedly, ten times or more. J is TRBJ1-4 and V is TRBV7-9; D might be TRBD1 (6 bases). The length of the CDR3 is 15 residues. V was pared by 1 base and J by 5 bases, with 11 bases between. Germline V CDR1 and CDR2: SEHNR, FQNEAQ (reference sequence). The CDR3 DNA sequence: TGTGCCAGCAGCTTAGGACAGGCGAGGAATGAAAAACTGTTTTTT. This encodes CASSLGQARNEKLFF.

The V call is TRBV19, the J call TRBJ2-5, with D possibly matching TRBD1 (5 bases). V shed 4 bases and J shed 4 bases, with 13 bases lying between them. Germline V gives CDR1 LNHDA, CDR2 SQIVND (reference sequence). This CDR3 has 14 amino acids. CDR3: CASSTQVFLETQYF. The CDR3 DNA reads TGTGCCAGTAGTACACAGGTATTCCTAGAGACCCAGTACTTC.

Written as DNA, the CDR3 is TGTGCCAGCAGCTTAGGGGGGAAGCTTGAAGCTTTCTTT. Its translation: CASSLGGKLEAFF. The V call is TRBV5-5, the J call TRBJ1-1; a weak D match, TRBD1 (6 bases). Germline V gives CDR1 SGHKS, CDR2 YYEKEE (reference sequence). V lost 2 bases, J lost 7 bases, and 12 bases lay in between. The CDR3 is made up of 13 amino acids.

In this sample, this clone turned up many times. The chain uses TRBV7-9 and TRBJ2-7; D is perhaps TRBD1 or TRBD2 (5 bases each). Looked up from germline, CDR1 is SEHNR and CDR2 is FQNEAQ (reference sequence). V gave up 3 bases and J gave up 7 bases, with 10 bases separating them. The CDR3 covers 12 residues. The CDR3 is CASSLGPLEQYF. As DNA, the CDR3 is TGTGCCAGCAGCTTGGGACCCCTGGAGCAGTACTTC. Together with reference TRBV7-9 and TRBJ2-7, the CDR3 gives the full variable domain: DTGVSQNPRHKITKRGQNVTFRCDPISEHNRLYWYRQTLGQGPEFLTYFQNEAQLEKSRLLSDRFSAERPKGSFSTLEIQRTEQGDSAMYLCASSLGPLEQYFGPGTRLTVT.

The gene calls are TRBV20-1 and TRBJ1-2; D unresolved. V was trimmed by 5 bases and J by 0 bases, leaving 4 bases between them. Germline assignment: CDR1 DFQATT and CDR2 SNEGSKA (reference sequence). The CDR3 loop spans 11 amino acids. The CDR3 is CSALSNYGYTF. The CDR3 DNA sequence: TGCAGTGCTCTATCTAACTATGGCTACACCTTC.

The chain carries TRBV19 and TRBJ1-2; a possible D gene is TRBD1 (6 bases). The CDR3 is 15 amino acids. Germline V gene sequence: CDR1 LNHDA, CDR2 SQIVND (reference sequence). V dropped 5 bases and J dropped 5 bases, with 18 bases sitting between them. The CDR3 protein is CASSASGTSGYGYTF. DNA of the CDR3: TGTGCCAGTAGTGCATCCGGGACATCAGGGTATGGCTACACCTTC.

The chain employs TRBV29-1 and TRBJ1-1, with D uncertain. CDR1 SQVTM and CDR2 ANQGSEA come from the germline V gene. The CDR3 spans 12 residues. V was clipped by 6 bases and J by 4 bases, with 12 bases between them. The CDR3 spells CSVQSGSTEAFF. In DNA form, the CDR3 reads TGCAGCGTCCAGTCCGGCAGCACTGAAGCTTTCTTT. Combining the CDR3 with reference TRBV29-1 and TRBJ1-1 gives the whole variable domain SAVISQKPSRDICQRGTSLTIQCQVDSQVTMMFWYRQQPGQSLTLIATANQGSEATYESGFVIDKFPISRPNLTFSTLTVSNMSPEDSSIYLCSVQSGSTEAFFGQGTRLTVV.

This clone was seen a few times. This chain links TRBV7-3 with TRBJ2-3, with TRBD2 matching 8 bases. Germline V gene sequence: CDR1 SGHTA, CDR2 FQGTGA. J was trimmed by 2 bases and V by 9 bases; bases with no gene match: 10. The CDR3 length is 15 residues. The CDR3 here is CARPLMRGVTDTQYF. The CDR3 coding sequence is TGTGCCAGGCCTCTCATGCGGGGGGTCACAGATACGCAGTATTTT.

V and J are TRBV11-3 and TRBJ1-1; TRBD1 agrees at 10 bases. Losses at the gene ends were 0 bases for V and 5 bases for J; bases not matched to a gene: 9. This CDR3 has 17 residues. Germline V gives CDR1 SGHNT, CDR2 YENEEA. CDR3 amino acids: CASSLEALGQGVTEAFF. The CDR3 DNA reads TGTGCCAGCAGCTTAGAGGCCCTTGGACAGGGGGTAACTGAAGCTTTCTTT.

The gene calls are TRBV28 and TRBJ1-2, with D tentatively TRBD1 (5 bases). The germline CDR1 and CDR2 sequences are MDHEN and SYDVKM. This CDR3 has 13 residues. Trimming took 4 bases from V and 5 from J, leaving 11 bases between them. CDR3 DNA: TGTGCCAGCAGTTATACCAGGGTTTATGGCTACACCTTC. Protein: CASSYTRVYGYTF.

This chain links TRBV9 with TRBJ1-1; a possible D gene is TRBD1 (5 bases). Germline V gene lookup returns CDR1 SGDLS and CDR2 YYNGEE. V gave up 4 bases and J gave up 3 bases, with 13 bases separating them. The CDR3 consists of 14 residues. CDR3 in DNA: TGTGCCAGCAGCCCGCAATGGGGGGACACTGAAGCTTTCTTT. Protein product: CASSPQWGDTEAFF.

The J gene is TRBJ2-1, the V gene TRBV4-2; 7 bases agree with TRBD2. The J segment lost 9 bases and the V segment lost 4 bases, leaving 9 bases of the junction unmatched. CDR1 and CDR2 from the germline V gene are LGHNA and YNFKEQ. The CDR3 consists of 14 residues. DNA of the CDR3: TGTGCCAGCAGCCTACAAGCCGGGGGGAGTGAGCAGTTCTTC. Residues: CASSLQAGGSEQFF.